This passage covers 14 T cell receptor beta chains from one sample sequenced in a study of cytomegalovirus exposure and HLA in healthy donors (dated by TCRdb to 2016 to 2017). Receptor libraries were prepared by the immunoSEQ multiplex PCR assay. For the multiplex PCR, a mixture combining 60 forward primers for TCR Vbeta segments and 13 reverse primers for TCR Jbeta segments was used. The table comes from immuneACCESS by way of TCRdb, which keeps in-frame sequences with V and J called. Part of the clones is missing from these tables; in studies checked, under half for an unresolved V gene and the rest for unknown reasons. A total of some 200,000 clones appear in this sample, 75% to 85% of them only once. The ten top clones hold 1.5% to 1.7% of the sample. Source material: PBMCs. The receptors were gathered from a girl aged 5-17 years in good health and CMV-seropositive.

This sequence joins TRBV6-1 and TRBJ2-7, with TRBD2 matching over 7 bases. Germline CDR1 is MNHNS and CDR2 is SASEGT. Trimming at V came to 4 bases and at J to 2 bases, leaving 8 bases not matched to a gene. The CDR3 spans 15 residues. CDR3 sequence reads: CASSVRGDGTYEQYF. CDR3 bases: TGTGCCAGCAGTGTTCGGGGGGACGGAACCTACGAGCAGTACTTC.

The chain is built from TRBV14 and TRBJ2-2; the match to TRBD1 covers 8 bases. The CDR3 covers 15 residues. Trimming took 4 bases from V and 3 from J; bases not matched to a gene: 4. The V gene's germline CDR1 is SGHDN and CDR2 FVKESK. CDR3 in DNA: TGTGCCAGCAGCCGGGGACAGGTATACACCGGGGAGCTGTTTTTT. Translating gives CASSRGQVYTGELFF.

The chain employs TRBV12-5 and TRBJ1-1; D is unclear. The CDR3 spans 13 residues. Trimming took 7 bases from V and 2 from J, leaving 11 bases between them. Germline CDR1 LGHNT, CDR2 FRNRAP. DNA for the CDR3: TGTGCTAGTGCCTTGGAGGGAAACACTGAAGCTTTCTTT. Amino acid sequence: CASALEGNTEAFF.

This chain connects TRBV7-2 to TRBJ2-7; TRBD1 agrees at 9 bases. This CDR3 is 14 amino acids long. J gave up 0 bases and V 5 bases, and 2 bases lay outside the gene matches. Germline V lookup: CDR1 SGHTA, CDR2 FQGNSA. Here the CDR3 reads CASSRDRVSYEQYF. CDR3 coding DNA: TGTGCCAGCAGCCGGGACAGGGTCTCCTACGAGCAGTACTTC.

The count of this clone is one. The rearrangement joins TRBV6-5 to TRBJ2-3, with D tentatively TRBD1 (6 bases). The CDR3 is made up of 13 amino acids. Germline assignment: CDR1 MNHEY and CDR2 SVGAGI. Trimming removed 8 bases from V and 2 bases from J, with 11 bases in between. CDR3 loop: CASWPGATDTQYF. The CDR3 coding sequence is TGTGCCAGCTGGCCAGGGGCCACAGATACGCAGTATTTT.

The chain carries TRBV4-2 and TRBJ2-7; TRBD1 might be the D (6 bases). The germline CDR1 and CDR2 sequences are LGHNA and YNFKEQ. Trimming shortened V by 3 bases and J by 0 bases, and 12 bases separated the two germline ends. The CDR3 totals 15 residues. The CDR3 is CASSQPGQLSYEQYF. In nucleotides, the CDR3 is TGTGCCAGCAGCCAGCCGGGACAACTCTCCTACGAGCAGTACTTC.

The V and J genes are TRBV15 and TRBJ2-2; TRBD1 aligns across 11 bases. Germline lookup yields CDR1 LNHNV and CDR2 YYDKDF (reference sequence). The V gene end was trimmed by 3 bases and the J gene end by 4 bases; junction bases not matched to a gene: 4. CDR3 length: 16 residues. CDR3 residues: CATSRGQGGGTGELFF. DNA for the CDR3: TGTGCCACCAGCAGGGGACAGGGGGGCGGCACCGGGGAGCTGTTTTTT.

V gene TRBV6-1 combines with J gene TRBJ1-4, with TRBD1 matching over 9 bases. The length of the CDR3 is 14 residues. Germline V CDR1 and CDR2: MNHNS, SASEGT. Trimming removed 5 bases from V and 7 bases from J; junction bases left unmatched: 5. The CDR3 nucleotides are TGTGCCAGCAGTACAGGGGGCTTCCGTGAAAAACTGTTTTTT. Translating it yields CASSTGGFREKLFF.

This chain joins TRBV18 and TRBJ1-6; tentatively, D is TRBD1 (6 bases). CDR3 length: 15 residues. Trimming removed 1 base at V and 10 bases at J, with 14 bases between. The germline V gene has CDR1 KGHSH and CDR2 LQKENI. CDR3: CASSPRGSGASPLHF. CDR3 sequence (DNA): TGTGCCAGCTCACCACGAGGTTCAGGGGCCTCACCCCTCCACTTT. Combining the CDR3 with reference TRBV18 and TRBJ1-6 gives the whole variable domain NAGVMQNPRHLVRRRGQEARLRCSPMKGHSHVYWYRQLPEEGLKFMVYLQKENIIDESGMPKERFSAEFPKEGPSILRIQQVVRGDSAAYFCASSPRGSGASPLHFGNGTRLTVT.

The DNA of the CDR3 is TGTGCCAGCTCACCCCAGGGGGCGCAAAACATTCAGTACTTC. Translation: CASSPQGAQNIQYF. The chain employs TRBV18 and TRBJ2-4, with 8 positions matching TRBD1. The trim removed 3 bases at V and 5 bases at J, leaving 3 bases unmatched. The germline V gene encodes CDR1 KGHSH and CDR2 LQKENI. CDR3 length: 14 amino acids.

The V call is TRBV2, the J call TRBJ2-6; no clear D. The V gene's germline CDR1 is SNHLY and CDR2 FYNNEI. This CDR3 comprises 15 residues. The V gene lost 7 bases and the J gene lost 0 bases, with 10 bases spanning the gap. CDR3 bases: TGTGCCAGCACGCGACAACTCTCTGGGGCCAACGTCCTGACTTTC. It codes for CASTRQLSGANVLTF. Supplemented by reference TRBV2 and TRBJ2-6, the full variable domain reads EPEVTQTPSHQVTQMGQEVILRCVPISNHLYFYWYRQILGQKVEFLVSFYNNEISEKSEIFDDQFSVERPDGSNFTLKIRSTKLEDSAMYFCASTRQLSGANVLTFGAGSRLTVL.

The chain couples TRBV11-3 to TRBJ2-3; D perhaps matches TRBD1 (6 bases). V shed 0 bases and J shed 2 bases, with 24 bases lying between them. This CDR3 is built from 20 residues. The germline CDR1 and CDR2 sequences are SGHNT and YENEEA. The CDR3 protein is CASSLDLVFGGQKDTDTQYF. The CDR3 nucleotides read TGTGCCAGCAGCTTAGATCTAGTTTTTGGAGGACAGAAAGACACAGATACGCAGTATTTT.

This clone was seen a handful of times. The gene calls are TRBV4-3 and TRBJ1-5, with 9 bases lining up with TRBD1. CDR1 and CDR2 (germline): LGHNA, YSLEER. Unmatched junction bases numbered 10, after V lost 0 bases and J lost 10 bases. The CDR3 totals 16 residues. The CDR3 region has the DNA TGCGCCAGCAGCCAAGATCGAAATACAGGGGGCGGCCCCCAGCATTTT. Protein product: CASSQDRNTGGGPQHF.

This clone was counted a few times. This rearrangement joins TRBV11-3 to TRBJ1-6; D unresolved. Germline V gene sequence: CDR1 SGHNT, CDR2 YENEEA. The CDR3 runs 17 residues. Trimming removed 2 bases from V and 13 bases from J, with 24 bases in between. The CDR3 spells CASSLLPTRTSTTPLHF. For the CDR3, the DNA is TGTGCCAGCAGCTTACTCCCAACCCGGACTAGTACGACGCCCCTCCACTTT.